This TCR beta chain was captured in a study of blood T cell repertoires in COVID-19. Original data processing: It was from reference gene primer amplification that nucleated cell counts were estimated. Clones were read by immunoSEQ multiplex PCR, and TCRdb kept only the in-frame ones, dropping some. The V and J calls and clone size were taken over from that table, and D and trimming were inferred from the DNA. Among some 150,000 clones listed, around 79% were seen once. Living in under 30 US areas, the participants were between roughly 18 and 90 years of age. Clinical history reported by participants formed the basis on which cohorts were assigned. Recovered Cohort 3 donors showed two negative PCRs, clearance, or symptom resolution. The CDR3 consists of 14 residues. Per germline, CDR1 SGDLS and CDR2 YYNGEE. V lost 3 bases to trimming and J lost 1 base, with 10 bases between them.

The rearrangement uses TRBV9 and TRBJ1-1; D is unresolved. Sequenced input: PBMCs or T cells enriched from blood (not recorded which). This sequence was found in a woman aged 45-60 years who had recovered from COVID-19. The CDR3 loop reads CASSGRAGNTEAFF. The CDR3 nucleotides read TGTGCCAGCAGCGGGCGGGCGGGGAACACTGAAGCTTTCTTT. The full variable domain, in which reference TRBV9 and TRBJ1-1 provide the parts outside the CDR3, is DSGVTQTPKHLITATGQRVTLRCSPRSGDLSVYWYQQSLDQGLQFLIQYYNGEERAKGNILERFSAQQFPDLHSELNLSSLELGDSALYFCASSGRAGNTEAFFGQGTRLTVV.